Listed below are T cell receptor beta chains from one sample, sequenced in a study of blood T cell repertoires in COVID-19. Libraries were prepared by immunoSEQ multiplex PCR; TCRdb keeps only in-frame clonotypes and omits some of them. The sample carries some 120,000 clones, about 80% recorded once. Specimen: peripheral blood. The receptors come from a man aged 60 to 69 with acute or convalescent COVID-19. CDR3s include the opening cysteine and the closing phenylalanine or tryptophan. Fields, in order: J gene, V gene, clone size, D gene, CDR3 DNA, CDR3 protein. A D gene is named only where the DNA matches it firmly. For some rows the clone size is stated as once, few or many, or as a class when expanded; others skip it.

TRBJ1-5 | TRBV28 | once | NA | TGTGCCAGCAGTTTACAGGGTTGGCAGCCCCAGCATTTT | CASSLQGWQPQHF
TRBJ2-3 | TRBV28 | NA | TRBD2 | TGTGCCAGCAGTTCAATAATAGCGGGAGGGCCAGATACGCAGTATTTT | CASSSIIAGGPDTQYF
TRBJ1-5 | TRBV19 | few | NA | TGTGCCAGTAGTATAAGGCAGGCCGATTATAGCAATCAGCCCCAGCATTTT | CASSIRQADYSNQPQHF
TRBJ1-4 | TRBV19 | NA | TRBD1 | TGTGCCAGCGCCGGGTGGGGCCTCCCCGGGCGACAGGGAGAAAAACTGTTTTTT | CASAGWGLPGRQGEKLFF
TRBJ1-2 | TRBV19 | NA | TRBD1 | TGTGCCAGTAGTCGACAGGGGGCGCAGGGCTACACCTTC | CASSRQGAQGYTF
TRBJ2-1 | TRBV5-4 | NA | TRBD2 | TGTGCCAGCAGCCGTAGCGGGACCGCCTACAATGAGCAGTTCTTC | CASSRSGTAYNEQFF
TRBJ1-2 | TRBV10-3 | NA | TRBD1 | TGTGCCATCACCGCGACCTTGGACAGGGACAACTATGGCTACACCTTC | CAITATLDRDNYGYTF
TRBJ1-2 | TRBV5-6 | NA | NA | TGTGCCAGCAGCTTGGTCGAGGGAGGTTATGGCTACACCTTC | CASSLVEGGYGYTF
TRBJ2-3 | TRBV18 | NA | TRBD1 | TGTGCCAGCTCACCGGGACAGAGACGCACAGATACGCAGTATTTT | CASSPGQRRTDTQYF
TRBJ2-7 | TRBV7-9 | NA | TRBD2 | TGTGCCACGGGGGGGCTCGAGCAGTACTTC | CATGGLEQYF
TRBJ2-3 | TRBV11-2 | NA | NA | TGTGCCAGCAGCTTAGTGGGCCGATGGGGCGCCAGCGGGTGGTATTTT | CASSLVGRWGASGWYF
TRBJ2-7 | TRBV28 | NA | NA | TGTGCCAGCAGTTTTTTAGCGGTCGAGCAGTACTTC | CASSFLAVEQYF
TRBJ1-4 | TRBV5-8 | NA | TRBD1 | TGTGCCAGCAGCGAGGGACAGTTCACTCGGGATGAAAAACTGTTTTTT | CASSEGQFTRDEKLFF
TRBJ2-2 | TRBV2 | NA | NA | TGTGCCAGCAGTGAATTAGGAACAGGGCTTGCCGGGGAGCTGTTTTTT | CASSELGTGLAGELFF
TRBJ1-3 | TRBV28 | NA | TRBD1 | TGTGCCAGCAGTTCCCCGGGACAGGGGATCTCTGGAAACACCATATATTTT | CASSSPGQGISGNTIYF
TRBJ2-3 | TRBV5-1 | NA | NA | TGCGCCAGCAGCTTGGGAGAGGCGGGACCCACAGATACGCAGTATTTT | CASSLGEAGPTDTQYF
TRBJ2-7 | TRBV28 | NA | TRBD1 | TGTGCCAGCAGCCTGGACAGGGCGCCCTACGAGCAGTACTTC | CASSLDRAPYEQYF
TRBJ1-5 | TRBV2 | few | NA | TGTGCCAGCACAGGGTTCCCCAAGCAGCCCCAGCATTTT | CASTGFPKQPQHF
TRBJ2-3 | TRBV28 | NA | TRBD1 | TGTGCCAGCAGTTTAAGACAGGGAAGGGGCACAGATACGCAGTATTTT | CASSLRQGRGTDTQYF
TRBJ1-2 | TRBV6-6 | NA | TRBD1 | TGTGCCAGCAGTTACCACGGGACAGGGTCTAACTATGGCTACACCTTC | CASSYHGTGSNYGYTF
TRBJ2-2 | TRBV4-2 | NA | TRBD1 | TGTGCCAGCAGCCAGAAAGACAGGGTCGTCAACACCGGGGAGCTGTTTTTT | CASSQKDRVVNTGELFF
TRBJ2-5 | TRBV28 | NA | NA | TGTGCCAGCAGTCCCCGACTGGAAAAAGAGACCCAGTACTTC | CASSPRLEKETQYF
TRBJ1-2 | TRBV5-6 | once | NA | TGTGCCAGCAGCTTGCTGGCCGGAGGCTCCTATGGCTACACCTTC | CASSLLAGGSYGYTF
TRBJ1-2 | TRBV5-4 | NA | TRBD1 | TGTGCCAGCAGCCTAGGGGACAGGGGAGCCTATGGCTACACCTTC | CASSLGDRGAYGYTF
TRBJ1-3 | TRBV5-4 | few | NA | TGTGCCAGCAGCCCTGGACCCGGCGGGGGAAACACCATATATTTT | CASSPGPGGGNTIYF
TRBJ2-7 | TRBV9 | NA | NA | TGTGCCAGCAGCGAGGGACTCGTTTCCTACGAGCAGTACTTC | CASSEGLVSYEQYF
TRBJ2-7 | TRBV24-1 | NA | TRBD2 | TGTGCCACCAGTGGACTAGCGGGGGGCGAGCAGTACTTC | CATSGLAGGEQYF
TRBJ1-4 | TRBV7-4 | NA | NA | TGTGCCAGCAGACCTTTTTCACAGGGCTACGAGGAAGAAAAACTGTTTTTT | CASRPFSQGYEEEKLFF
TRBJ2-7 | TRBV5-1 | NA | TRBD2 | TGCGCCAGCAGCTTTTCTCTAGCGGGAGGGCGAGAGCAGTACTTC | CASSFSLAGGREQYF